The 21 T cell receptor beta chains below were found in one sample sequenced in a study of T cell responses to AZD1222 COVID-19 vaccine. The method was immunoSEQ multiplex PCR; TCRdb's version includes in-frame clones alone and lacks a portion of them. The sample carries over 85,000 clones, 70% to 90% recorded once. The sample consisted of peripheral blood, taken on day 0 of AZD1222 vaccination. The receptors come from an adult in good health.

For the CDR3, the DNA is TGTGCCAGCAGTTTTCCGATGACAGGCTCCTATAATTCACCCCTCCACTTT. Translated: CASSFPMTGSYNSPLHF. This chain joins TRBV28 and TRBJ1-6, with D tentatively TRBD1 (6 bases). The CDR3 sequence is 17 residues long. Germline V lookup: CDR1 MDHEN, CDR2 SYDVKM. V was clipped by 3 bases and J by 0 bases, with 12 bases between them. The variable domain in full, completed from reference TRBV28 and TRBJ1-6, reads DVKVTQSSRYLVKRTGEKVFLECVQDMDHENMFWYRQDPGLGLRLIYFSYDVKMKEKGDIPEGYSVSREKKERFSLILESASTNQTSMYLCASSFPMTGSYNSPLHFGNGTRLTVT.

J is TRBJ1-5 and V is TRBV28, with 7 bases identical to TRBD1. Losses at the gene ends were 5 bases for V and 7 bases for J; bases not matched to a gene: 5. The CDR3 sequence is 13 residues long. Germline V lookup: CDR1 MDHEN, CDR2 SYDVKM. The CDR3 DNA reads as TGTGCCAGCAGTGGGACAGTGGGGCAGCCCCAGCATTTT. Translating gives CASSGTVGQPQHF.

The chain uses TRBV12-3 or TRBV12-4 and TRBJ2-1, with D tentatively TRBD2 (5 bases). The CDR3 totals 11 residues. Trimming shortened V by 6 bases and J by 8 bases, and 8 bases separated the two germline ends. The CDR3 spells CASSPSYEQFF. The CDR3 DNA reads as TGTGCCAGCAGCCCTAGCTATGAGCAGTTCTTC.

J is TRBJ1-5 and V is TRBV4-1; D is uncertain. The V end lost 1 base, the J end lost 7 bases, and 17 bases lay between the germline ends. The CDR3 runs to 16 residues. Germline V lookup: CDR1 MGHRA, CDR2 YSYEKL. The CDR3 protein is CASSQAEPWVGQPQHF. CDR3 sequence (DNA): TGCGCCAGCAGCCAAGCCGAACCGTGGGTCGGGCAGCCCCAGCATTTT.

This chain joins TRBV2 and TRBJ2-7, with a possible D match to TRBD1 (6 bases). The germline V and J ends were trimmed by 11 bases and 7 bases, with 21 bases remaining between them. Germline V gene sequence: CDR1 SNHLY, CDR2 FYNNEI. This CDR3 contains 13 residues. The CDR3 DNA follows: TGTGCCGGAAAGGACAGAGCGGTGTCGGAGCAGTACTTC. This gives the protein CAGKDRAVSEQYF.

The chain combines TRBV7-2 with TRBJ1-1; no reliable D call. Germline assignment: CDR1 SGHTA and CDR2 FQGNSA. The CDR3 extends over 14 amino acids. The V end lost 2 bases, the J end lost 5 bases, and 12 bases lay between the germline ends. CDR3 sequence (DNA): TGTGCCAGCAGCTTACGCGGCACCACTACTGAAGCTTTCTTT. It yields the protein CASSLRGTTTEAFF. Using reference TRBV7-2 and TRBJ1-1 for the parts outside the CDR3, the full variable domain is GAGVSQSPSNKVTEKGKDVELRCDPISGHTALYWYRQSLGQGLEFLIYFQGNSAPDKSGLPSDRFSAERTGGSVSTLTIQRTQQEDSAVYLCASSLRGTTTEAFFGQGTRLTVV.

This chain joins TRBV10-3 and TRBJ1-1, with unresolved D. Per germline, CDR1 ENHRY and CDR2 SYGVKD. The CDR3 spans 12 residues. The V end was cut by 4 bases, the J end by 6 bases, with 9 bases between. CDR3 sequence: CAISGNLPEAFF. The CDR3 coding sequence is TGTGCCATCAGTGGAAACCTACCTGAAGCTTTCTTT.

The chain carries TRBV11-2 and TRBJ2-4; no reliable D call. Germline V gene lookup returns CDR1 SGHAT and CDR2 FQNNGV. The germline V and J ends were trimmed by 5 bases and 5 bases, with 13 bases remaining between them. The CDR3 totals 14 residues. The CDR3 sequence: CASSQGRTENIQYF. The CDR3 DNA reads TGTGCCAGCAGCCAAGGGCGGACGGAAAACATTCAGTACTTC.

The CDR3 region has the DNA TGTGCCAGCAGCCCCTATCGGGAGGCGTACTCTGGAAACACCATATATTTT. It encodes CASSPYREAYSGNTIYF. The V call is TRBV7-2, the J call TRBJ1-3; unclear D gene. The CDR3 runs to 17 residues. Germline V gene data show CDR1 as SGHTA and CDR2 as FQGNSA. Trimming left V 5 bases short and J 0 bases short, with 17 bases between.

The chain recombines TRBV19 with TRBJ1-1, with no clear D. The CDR3 runs 14 residues. Trimming shortened V by 5 bases and J by 2 bases, and 12 bases separated the two germline ends. Germline lookup yields CDR1 LNHDA and CDR2 SQIVND (reference sequence). This CDR3 is CASSGQSGNTEAFF. Here the CDR3 DNA reads TGTGCCAGTAGTGGCCAATCCGGCAACACTGAAGCTTTCTTT.

The V gene is TRBV10-3, the J gene TRBJ2-7; TRBD2 might be the D (8 bases). V lost 10 bases, J lost 7 bases, and 23 bases lay in between. Germline CDR1 ENHRY, CDR2 SYGVKD. The CDR3 is 14 amino acids. The CDR3 region has the DNA TGTGCCACCGGGGGGGGACAGAGTTCTGAGGAGCAGTACTTC. Translation: CATGGGQSSEEQYF.

The chain employs TRBV29-1 and TRBJ2-4; D uncertain. The V end was cut by 7 bases, the J end by 1 base, with 26 bases between. The CDR3 contains 18 residues. Looked up from germline, CDR1 is SQVTM and CDR2 is ANQGSEA. The CDR3 bases are TGCAGCGCGAACTGGGGTTCCGGGCGGCCGGACGCCAAAAACATTCAGTACTTC. It encodes CSANWGSGRPDAKNIQYF.

The rearrangement joins TRBV28 to TRBJ2-7; no clear D. Trimming took 6 bases from V and 1 from J, leaving 13 bases between them. Germline V lookup: CDR1 MDHEN, CDR2 SYDVKM. The length of the CDR3 is 14 residues. In DNA form, the CDR3 reads TGTGCCAGCAGCGGTGGGGTTGGTTCCTACGAGCAGTACTTC. Translating it yields CASSGGVGSYEQYF. The variable domain in full, completed from reference TRBV28 and TRBJ2-7, reads DVKVTQSSRYLVKRTGEKVFLECVQDMDHENMFWYRQDPGLGLRLIYFSYDVKMKEKGDIPEGYSVSREKKERFSLILESASTNQTSMYLCASSGGVGSYEQYFGPGTRLTVT.

The CDR3 DNA reads as TGTGCCAGCACCCTGGGGCAGGGGTACGGCTACACCTTC. Translating gives CASTLGQGYGYTF. The rearrangement links TRBV28 to TRBJ1-2; maybe TRBD1 (6 bases). V dropped 7 bases and J dropped 8 bases, with 17 bases sitting between them. Germline V gives CDR1 MDHEN, CDR2 SYDVKM. This CDR3 comprises 13 residues.

This clone appeared a single time. The J gene is TRBJ1-2, the V gene TRBV5-6; D is possibly TRBD1 (5 bases). This CDR3 is built from 14 residues. V was pared by 5 bases and J by 3 bases, with 14 bases between. Germline loops: CDR1 SGHDT, CDR2 YYEEEE. The CDR3 sequence is CASSRGREDYGYTF. In DNA, the CDR3 is TGTGCCAGCAGTCGGGGCAGGGAAGACTATGGCTACACCTTC.

The V call is TRBV14, the J call TRBJ2-7; 12 nucleotides line up with TRBD2. CDR1 is SGHDN and CDR2 is FVKESK in the germline V gene. CDR3 length: 18 residues. V was clipped by 5 bases and J by 2 bases; unmatched bases: 13. CDR3 sequence: CASSSGTSGRLLTYEQYF. The CDR3 DNA is TGTGCCAGCAGCTCAGGGACTAGCGGGCGGTTGTTAACCTACGAGCAGTACTTC.

The chain is built from TRBV24-1 and TRBJ2-4; D gene ambiguous. V lost 1 base, J lost 9 bases, and 12 bases lay in between. Per the germline V gene, CDR1 is KGHDR and CDR2 is SFDVKD. This CDR3 spans 14 amino acids. DNA for the CDR3: TGTGCCACCAGTGATTTTTCCGGGTCAGGCATTCAGTACTTC. Translated, it gives CATSDFSGSGIQYF.

This clone was seen only once. The V call is TRBV20-1, the J call TRBJ1-2; D unresolved. CDR1 and CDR2 from the germline V gene are DFQATT and SNEGSKA (reference sequence). The CDR3 is made up of 11 amino acids. The V gene lost 6 bases and the J gene lost 4 bases, with 9 bases spanning the gap. CDR3 bases: TGCAGTGCCCTAAACCCCTATGGCTACACCTTC. Translation: CSALNPYGYTF.

V usage is TRBV24-1 and J usage is TRBJ2-3; 9 positions match TRBD1. After removal of 7 bases from V and 2 bases from J, the junction contained 6 bases not matched to a gene. Looked up from germline, CDR1 is KGHDR and CDR2 is SFDVKD. This CDR3 region has 15 residues. The CDR3 DNA sequence: TGTGCCACCAGCGGCCGGGACAGGGTCACAGATACGCAGTATTTT. Its protein product is CATSGRDRVTDTQYF.

This chain joins TRBV29-1 and TRBJ2-6; tentatively, D is TRBD1 (5 bases). Trimming cost V 6 bases and J 4 bases, with 16 bases left between them. Germline-derived CDR1 and CDR2 are SQVTM and ANQGSEA. The CDR3 length is 15 residues. CDR3 in DNA: TGCAGCGTGGCCCTCCAGGGAACCGGGGCCAACGTCCTGACTTTC. Amino acids: CSVALQGTGANVLTF.

The rearrangement links TRBV7-3 to TRBJ2-2; D gene unclear. This CDR3 region has 12 residues. Germline CDR1 SGHTA, CDR2 FQGTGA. V gave up 5 bases and J gave up 6 bases, with 7 bases separating them. CDR3 nucleotide sequence: TGTGCCAGCAGCCAACGGGCCGGGGAGCTGTTTTTT. Translated, it gives CASSQRAGELFF.